This TCR beta chain was sequenced during a study of blood T cell repertoires in COVID-19. Study-wide background: From the United States, Italy and Spain came samples of acute and convalescent COVID-19.

This clone was seen more than once but under ten times. V was clipped by 1 base and J by 8 bases; unmatched bases: 6. The V gene's germline CDR1 is SEHNR and CDR2 FQNEAQ (reference sequence). The CDR3 consists of 15 residues. TCRdb's copy holds only in-frame clones and misses some; the assay was immunoSEQ multiplex PCR. The table has some 220,000 clones, around 81% seen once. The receptor's source is a human donor in a cohort sampled during active COVID-19. Sequenced material: peripheral blood. The chain joins TRBV7-9 to TRBJ1-4; 8 bases are a match to TRBD1. DNA of the CDR3: TGTGCCAGCAGCTTAGGGACAGGGCGTTCGGAAAAACTGTTTTTT. This codes for CASSLGTGRSEKLFF.